Below are 2 T cell receptor beta chains sequenced from a single sample in a study of blood T cell repertoires in COVID-19. Profiling relied on immunoSEQ multiplex PCR, and the TCRdb table lists in-frame clones only, not all of them. Altogether just over 150,000 clones are present, 85% to 90% being singletons, with the ten largest covering roughly 14%. Sequencing was performed on peripheral blood. These receptor sequences come from a woman aged 40 to 55 with acute or convalescent COVID-19.

V and J are TRBV10-3 and TRBJ2-2, with D perhaps TRBD2 (5 bases). CDR3 length equals 15 residues. CDR1 is ENHRY, CDR2 SYGVKD, per germline. V lost 2 bases and J 3 bases, leaving 10 bases between the germline ends. The CDR3 nucleotides read TGTGCCATCAGTGAGGAGGGTAGTGACACCGGGGAGCTGTTTTTT. Amino acids: CAISEEGSDTGELFF.

This rearrangement joins TRBV7-2 to TRBJ1-5, with 8 bases identical to TRBD1. CDR3 length: 14 residues. Germline CDR1 and CDR2: SGHTA and FQGNSA. Unmatched junction bases numbered 1, after V lost 5 bases and J lost 1 base. CDR3 region: CASSNRGSNQPQHF. DNA of the CDR3: TGTGCCAGCAGCAACAGGGGGAGCAATCAGCCCCAGCATTTT.